This T cell receptor (beta chain) was sequenced for a study of cytotoxic CD8 clonotypes in ibrutinib-treated CLL. For the study at large: After treatment lasting a median roughly 12 months, range 6 to 36, response samples were collected. Per sample, productive templates averaged nearly 260,000 and productive rearrangements averaged roughly 91,000.

Trimming at V came to 3 bases and at J to 4 bases, leaving 4 bases not matched to a gene. The CDR3 extends over 15 amino acids. Germline lookup yields CDR1 SGHTA and CDR2 FQGNSA. Sequencing used immunoSEQ multiplex PCR; TCRdb keeps in-frame clones, though not all of them. The sample holds over 40,000 clones, less than 90% seen once. The specimen was PBMCs, collected after 24 months of ibrutinib treatment. V gene TRBV7-2 combines with J gene TRBJ2-5; 11 bases line up with TRBD2. This receptor was taken from a human donor with chronic lymphocytic leukemia. The CDR3 reads CASSFTSGRSETQYF. In DNA, the CDR3 is TGTGCCAGCAGCTTTACTAGCGGGAGATCAGAGACCCAGTACTTC.